Each of the 19 T cell receptor beta chains below was sequenced from the same sample in a study of blood T cell repertoires in COVID-19. The protocol was immunoSEQ multiplex PCR, while the TCRdb copy is restricted to in-frame clones and leaves out a portion. The sample has 150,000 to 190,000 clones, roughly 80% seen once. Sequences were obtained from PBMCs or T cells enriched from blood (not recorded which). The source of these receptors is a man in his forties or fifties who had recovered from COVID-19.

The chain uses TRBV2 and TRBJ2-3; 7 nucleotides match TRBD1. Germline CDR1 SNHLY, CDR2 FYNNEI. V trimming: 11 bases; J trimming: 4 bases; junction bases outside the gene matches: 9. The CDR3 covers 13 residues. This chain's CDR3 is CASGTEAADTQYF. The CDR3 region has the DNA TGTGCCTCGGGGACAGAAGCGGCAGATACGCAGTATTTT.

The rearrangement joins TRBV18 to TRBJ2-2; D is undetermined. Trimming shortened V by 3 bases and J by 7 bases, and 3 bases separated the two germline ends. This CDR3 is built from 11 residues. Germline V CDR1 and CDR2: KGHSH, LQKENI. The CDR3 DNA sequence: TGTGCCAGCTCACCCGGCGGGGAGCTGTTTTTT. Encoded protein: CASSPGGELFF. Supplemented by reference TRBV18 and TRBJ2-2, the full variable domain reads NAGVMQNPRHLVRRRGQEARLRCSPMKGHSHVYWYRQLPEEGLKFMVYLQKENIIDESGMPKERFSAEFPKEGPSILRIQQVVRGDSAAYFCASSPGGELFFGEGSRLTVL.

The chain carries TRBV27 and TRBJ2-7; D uncertain. This CDR3 comprises 13 residues. Trimming removed 0 bases at V and 3 bases at J, with 6 bases between. From germline, CDR1 is MNHEY and CDR2 SMNVEV (reference sequence). The CDR3 region has the DNA TGTGCCAGCAGTTTATCGATCTACTACGAGCAGTACTTC. Translating gives CASSLSIYYEQYF.

This chain uses TRBV7-2 with TRBJ1-2, with 8 bases matching TRBD1. V lost 5 bases and J lost 8; bases outside the gene matches: 10. Germline CDR1 and CDR2: SGHTA and FQGNSA. The length of the CDR3 is 14 residues. The CDR3 DNA follows: TGTGCCAGCAGCGGCCAAGCAGGGGGCCTGGGCTACACCTTC. This encodes CASSGQAGGLGYTF.

The rearrangement joins TRBV12-5 to TRBJ1-4; a weak D match, TRBD1 (6 bases). V was trimmed by 3 bases and J by 0 bases, leaving 8 bases between them. The CDR3 is made up of 15 amino acids. Germline CDR1 and CDR2: LGHNT and FRNRAP. CDR3 DNA sequence: TGTGCTAGTGGTTTCCAGGGGTCAACTAATGAAAAACTGTTTTTT. Translating gives CASGFQGSTNEKLFF.

This sequence joins TRBV5-8 and TRBJ2-7; no clear D. This CDR3 spans 16 amino acids. Trimming removed 4 bases at V and 6 bases at J, with 23 bases between. The germline V gene encodes CDR1 SGHTS and CDR2 YDEGEE. The CDR3 nucleotides are TGTGCCAGCAGCCCCCGCTCGGGTCCGCCAAACCTCGAGCAGTACTTC. It specifies CASSPRSGPPNLEQYF.

CDR3 nucleotide sequence: TGTGCCAGCAGCCAAGATCTCGGGCCGGGACAGGGTTTCTCGAACACTGAAGCTTTCTTT. Translated, it gives CASSQDLGPGQGFSNTEAFF. The rearrangement uses TRBV3-1 (or the pseudogene TRBV3-2) and TRBJ1-1; 9 positions agree with TRBD1. From germline, CDR1 is LGHDT and CDR2 YNNKEL (reference sequence). The CDR3 contains 20 residues. The V gene end was trimmed by 0 bases and the J gene end by 1 base; junction bases not matched to a gene: 15.

The V and J genes are TRBV7-3 and TRBJ2-1; D is ambiguous. Germline V lookup: CDR1 SGHTA, CDR2 FQGTGA. With 1 base removed from V and 6 bases from J, the gap between germline ends came to 16 bases. There are 16 residues in the CDR3. The CDR3 DNA sequence: TGTGCCAGCAGCTTAAACGGTGAGCCGCGGCTCAATGAGCAGTTCTTC. It encodes CASSLNGEPRLNEQFF.

This chain links TRBV12-3 or TRBV12-4 with TRBJ2-3, with no clear D. The V gene lost 6 bases and the J gene lost 6 bases, with 10 bases spanning the gap. The CDR3 has 12 residues. CDR3 loop: CASSPGMDTQYF. The CDR3 DNA follows: TGTGCCAGCAGCCCCGGTATGGATACGCAGTATTTT.

The V gene is TRBV6-5, the J gene TRBJ1-4, with D uncertain. The germline V and J ends were trimmed by 6 bases and 8 bases, with 16 bases remaining between them. CDR3 length: 14 amino acids. CDR1 is MNHEY and CDR2 is SVGAGI in the germline V gene. Here the CDR3 reads CASSSHRVGEKLFF. The CDR3 DNA is TGTGCCAGCAGCTCGCACAGAGTAGGAGAAAAACTGTTTTTT.

This clone was seen just once. The chain joins TRBV5-1 to TRBJ2-3; 12 nucleotides agree with TRBD2. The V segment lost 0 bases and the J segment 4 bases; nucleotides outside the gene matches: 9. The CDR3 runs to 18 residues. Germline V gives CDR1 SGHRS, CDR2 YFSETQ. Here the CDR3 reads CASSLGLTSGGSADTQYF. The CDR3 nucleotides are TGCGCCAGCAGCTTGGGTTTAACTAGCGGGGGGAGCGCAGATACGCAGTATTTT.

The J gene is TRBJ1-1, the V gene TRBV10-3; no clear D gene. This CDR3 comprises 15 residues. Germline CDR1 ENHRY, CDR2 SYGVKD. V was shortened by 0 bases and J by 1 base, with 9 bases between the two germline ends. As DNA, the CDR3 is TGTGCCATCAGTGAGTCGAGGGCAGGGAACACTGAAGCTTTCTTT. Amino acid sequence: CAISESRAGNTEAFF.

This clone occurred a few times. The chain employs TRBV6-2 or TRBV6-3 and TRBJ1-6; 9 nucleotides align to TRBD1. Germline CDR1 is MNHEY and CDR2 is SVGEGT. Germline trimming cut 6 bases from V and 7 bases from J; bases unmatched to any gene: 10. This CDR3 region has 16 residues. The CDR3 DNA sequence: TGTGCCAGCAGCCCCCCCCGGACAGGGGACAATTCACCCCTCCACTTT. This translates into CASSPPRTGDNSPLHF.

This clone has only a few counts. This chain joins TRBV7-9 and TRBJ1-2; D is unresolved. The CDR3 runs to 13 residues. Germline assignment: CDR1 SEHNR and CDR2 FQNEAQ (reference sequence). V lost 5 bases, J lost 8 bases, and 15 bases lay in between. CDR3 in DNA: TGTGCCAGCAGCCAGACTCGCTTCGGGGGCTACACCTTC. Its translation: CASSQTRFGGYTF.

This chain connects TRBV11-1 to TRBJ1-6; 9 nucleotides align to TRBD1. V lost 5 bases to trimming and J lost 10 bases; unmatched junction nucleotides: 6. The V gene's germline CDR1 is SGHAT and CDR2 FQDESV (reference sequence). The CDR3 is made up of 14 amino acids. CDR3: CASSVTGGYSPLHF. The CDR3 DNA reads TGTGCCAGCAGCGTAACAGGGGGCTACTCACCCCTCCACTTT.

In DNA, the CDR3 is TGTGCCAGCAGCCGAGTCGGGGACAGTGAAAAACTGTTTTTT. Translating gives CASSRVGDSEKLFF. The V and J genes are TRBV7-9 and TRBJ1-4; 7 positions match TRBD1. The CDR3 is 14 residues long. Germline V gene sequence: CDR1 SEHNR, CDR2 FQNEAQ (reference sequence). The V gene end was trimmed by 5 bases and the J gene end by 7 bases; junction bases not matched to a gene: 7.

This chain uses TRBV6-5 with TRBJ1-1; D ambiguous. The CDR3 has 14 residues. V lost 7 bases and J 11 bases, leaving 23 bases between the germline ends. Germline V gives CDR1 MNHEY, CDR2 SVGAGI. CDR3 in amino acids: CASITPGIPGWAFF. Written as DNA, the CDR3 is TGTGCCAGCATCACGCCCGGGATACCCGGCTGGGCTTTCTTT.

The chain carries TRBV4-3 and TRBJ2-1, with TRBD2 identical over 7 bases. This CDR3 comprises 16 residues. With V trimmed by 1 base and J by 2 bases, 5 bases remained unmatched. Germline loops: CDR1 LGHNA, CDR2 YSLEER. CDR3 residues: CASSQVGLPPYNEQFF. CDR3 coding DNA: TGCGCCAGCAGCCAAGTGGGACTACCCCCCTACAATGAGCAGTTCTTC.

The chain couples TRBV7-9 to TRBJ2-3; TRBD2 is a possible D gene (6 bases). Germline values: CDR1 SEHNR, CDR2 FQNEAQ (reference sequence). The CDR3 covers 15 residues. V lost 1 base, J lost 5 bases, and 13 bases lay in between. CDR3 sequence reads: CASSLGDGGVDTQYF. The CDR3 nucleotides read TGTGCCAGCAGCTTAGGGGACGGGGGAGTAGATACGCAGTATTTT. Full variable domain (missing parts from reference TRBV7-9 and TRBJ2-3): DTGVSQNPRHKITKRGQNVTFRCDPISEHNRLYWYRQTLGQGPEFLTYFQNEAQLEKSRLLSDRFSAERPKGSFSTLEIQRTEQGDSAMYLCASSLGDGGVDTQYFGPGTRLTVL.